The 31 T cell receptor beta chains listed next were all sequenced from one sample in a study of tumor-infiltrating lymphocytes in primary liver carcinoma. Total RNA (around 500 ng) served as template for TCR beta cDNA synthesis primed by a constant-region primer. ARM-PCR, slightly modified, supplied the TCR beta libraries through three nested multiplex PCR rounds. Running around 9 cycles apiece, the first two PCR rounds relied on TRBV1-TRBV30 forward primers together with a C-beta reverse primer. TCRdb reprocessed the multiplex PCR reads with MiXCR, giving one entry per CDR3 protein. Here the sample spans around 100,000 distinct CDR3 sequences, 55% to 75% being singletons. Each 20-30 mg portion of unsorted bulk tissue served as the source for co-extraction of RNA and DNA. What was sequenced was liver tumor tissue from sampling region 5. The subset here: tumor region T5, tumor centre. All receptors derive from a woman aged 60-70 years with primary liver carcinoma and hepatitis B virus infection.

About this clonotype itself: The junction departs from germline at one end; a sequencing error may be responsible. The chain uses TRBV10-3 and TRBJ1-2; tentatively, D is TRBD1 (6 bases). The CDR3 loop spans 12 amino acids. Per germline, CDR1 ENHRY and CDR2 SYGVKD. The CDR3 region has the DNA TGTGCCATCGCGCTGGACAGCTATGACTACACCTTC. Translating it yields CAIALDSYDYTF.

Regarding this clonotype: Relative to the germline gene, one junction end is altered; a read error may explain this. CDR3 sequence: CATSWNAGQGGRYEQYF. The CDR3 DNA reads TGTGCCACCAGCTGGAACGCGGGACAAGGGGGCCGTTACGAGCAGTACTTC. The gene calls are TRBV11-2 and TRBJ2-7; weak D call: TRBD1 (7 bases). This CDR3 region has 17 residues. The germline V gene has CDR1 SGHAT and CDR2 FQNNGV.

The chain recombines TRBV11-2 with TRBJ2-7, with TRBD2 identical over 11 bases. CDR1 is SGHAT and CDR2 is FQNNGV in the germline V gene. The CDR3 length is 13 residues. Trimming at V came to 10 bases and at J to 8 bases, leaving 10 bases not matched to a gene. The DNA for the CDR3 is TGTGCCACCAACTTAACTAGCGGGAGCAAGCAGTACTTC. Its protein is CATNLTSGSKQYF.

With regard to this clonotype: Likely a read error: the CDR3 ends without its conserved phenylalanine or tryptophan. The rearrangement links TRBV12-3 or TRBV12-4 to TRBJ2-1; TRBD2 aligns across 8 bases. This CDR3 contains 15 residues. The CDR3 sequence is CANRPGGRSYNGQFS. CDR3 bases: TGTGCCAACAGACCTGGCGGGAGGTCCTACAATGGGCAGTTCTCC.

Regarding this clonotype: This clone may be a read error of a much larger clone one base away. Since the CDR3 does not end with the conserved phenylalanine or tryptophan, this likely comes from a read error. The J gene is TRBJ1-3, the V gene TRBV14; D not certain. Germline-derived CDR1 and CDR2 are SGHDN and FVKESK. The CDR3 has 14 residues. The V end was cut by 4 bases, the J end by 0 bases, with 7 bases between. In DNA form, the CDR3 reads TGTGCCAGCAGCCCCGGGATCTCTGGAAACACCATATATTCT. Its translation is CASSPGISGNTIYS.

For this clonotype: This is likely a read error, given that the CDR3 carries no conserved phenylalanine or tryptophan at its end. It is unclear where the CDR3 begins or ends on the DNA, so no DNA is shown, and the CDR3 is as TCRdb lists it. The gene calls are TRBV11-2 and TRBJ2-5. The CDR3 is 13 residues long, ends included. Germline V CDR1 and CDR2: SGHAT, FQNNGV. The CDR3 spells CASSLESKETQYI.

The chain's CDR3 is CASNGTSADTQYF. In nucleotides, the CDR3 is TGTGCCAGCAATGGGACTAGCGCAGATACGCAGTATTTT. The chain is built from TRBV6-4 and TRBJ2-3, with TRBD2 matching over 10 bases. This CDR3 contains 13 residues. Germline-derived CDR1 and CDR2 are MRHNA and SNTAGT. V gave up 7 bases and J gave up 4 bases; unmatched junction bases: 2.

A remark on this clonotype: This may arise from a read error, as a much more abundant clone is one base away. The rearrangement uses TRBV5-4 and TRBJ1-4; D not resolved. The CDR3 sequence is 13 residues long. V was trimmed by 3 bases and J by 0 bases, leaving 3 bases between them. Germline V gene lookup returns CDR1 SGHNT and CDR2 YYREEE (reference sequence). CDR3 loop: CASSSTTNEKLFF. The CDR3 bases are TGTGCCAGCAGCTCCACAACTAATGAAAAACTGTTTTTT.

In this sample, this clonotype turned up a few times. Given a much more abundant clone one base away, this may be a read error. The J gene is TRBJ2-5, the V gene TRBV6-5, with no clear D. V lost 6 bases, J lost 13 bases, and 21 bases lay in between. CDR1 and CDR2 from the germline V gene are MNHEY and SVGAGI. The CDR3 loop spans 13 amino acids. The CDR3 DNA sequence: TGTGCCAGCAGCTTATCTTCGACGACGCCACTGTACTTC. The encoded protein is CASSLSSTTPLYF.

Of note for this clonotype: A much bigger clone sits one base away, suggesting this may be a read error. This chain joins TRBV7-9 and TRBJ2-2; D is unclear. In germline, CDR1 is SEHNR, CDR2 FQNEAQ (reference sequence). This CDR3 contains 15 residues. V was trimmed by 5 bases and J by 0 bases, leaving 10 bases between them. The CDR3 DNA reads as TGTGCCAGCAGCCTTGGGGTGACGAACACCGGGGAGCTGTTTTTT. This gives the protein CASSLGVTNTGELFF.

As for this clonotype: One base away lies a much larger clone, so this may be a sequencing read error. The chain joins TRBV28 to TRBJ2-1; TRBD2 might be the D (6 bases). The germline V gene encodes CDR1 MDHEN and CDR2 SYDVKM. This CDR3 region has 15 residues. The V and J ends lost 2 bases and 7 bases respectively, with 15 bases between them. CDR3 bases: TGTGCCAGCAGTTTAAACCGGAGGGCTGATAATGAGCAGTTCTTC. Translating gives CASSLNRRADNEQFF.

The sample holds many counts of this clonotype. The gene calls are TRBV12-3 or TRBV12-4 and TRBJ2-7; TRBD1 might be the D (5 bases). V was pared by 1 base and J by 6 bases, with 10 bases between. The CDR3 length is 13 residues. The CDR3 loop is CASSLDQGSEQYF. Written as DNA, the CDR3 is TGTGCCAGCAGTTTAGACCAGGGATCCGAGCAGTACTTC.

On this clonotype itself: The junction departs from germline at one end; a sequencing error may be responsible. In nucleotides, the CDR3 is TGCAGTGCCACTCCTGGGGGTGGCGGGGGGTATCATTTT. This gives the protein CSATPGGGGGYHF. The rearrangement uses TRBV20-1 and TRBJ2-3, with TRBD2 matching over 8 bases. Germline lookup yields CDR1 DFQATT and CDR2 SNEGSKA (reference sequence). CDR3 length: 13 amino acids.

J is TRBJ1-2 and V is TRBV29-1, with TRBD1 matching over 9 bases. The CDR3 is 14 residues long. Germline lookup yields CDR1 SQVTM and CDR2 ANQGSEA. CDR3 sequence (DNA): TGCAATGTCCCCCCCGGGGACAGGGCGGGTGGCTACACCTTC. It translates to CNVPPGDRAGGYTF.

Many counts were recorded for this clonotype. V is TRBV10-3 and J is TRBJ1-5; tentative D call: TRBD1 (6 bases). Per the germline V gene, CDR1 is ENHRY and CDR2 is SYGVKD. Deletions cut 3 bases from V and 4 bases from J, with 19 bases between. This CDR3 has 17 amino acids. CDR3 region: CAISDPKGGIQNQPQHF. The CDR3 DNA is TGTGCCATCAGTGACCCCAAGGGGGGGATTCAAAATCAGCCCCAGCATTTT.

A remark on this clonotype: The junction departs from germline at one end; a sequencing error may be responsible. The genes are TRBV12-3 or TRBV12-4 and TRBJ2-7; 8 bases map to TRBD1. The CDR3 contains 13 residues. The CDR3 DNA reads TGTGACAGCAGCCAGATACAGGGGGGTGCGCAGTACTTC. Translated, it gives CDSSQIQGGAQYF.

Comments on this clonotype: Since a much larger clone is just one base distant, this may be a read error. The chain is built from TRBV12-3 or TRBV12-4 and TRBJ1-1; D uncertain. Trimming took off 6 bases at V and 9 bases at J, with 17 bases between the two ends. This CDR3 is 13 amino acids long. DNA for the CDR3: TGTGCCAGCAGCACCCGGGAGGTGGGGAAAGCTTTCTTT. Amino acids: CASSTREVGKAFF.

Of note for this clonotype: At one end the junction does not follow the germline gene, possibly because of a read error. Here the CDR3 DNA reads TGTGCCGGCAGCAGAGACAATCAGCCCCAGCATTTT. Translation gives CAGSRDNQPQHF. The chain carries TRBV9 and TRBJ1-5; D is uncertain. CDR3 length: 12 amino acids. CDR1 and CDR2 (germline): SGDLS, YYNGEE.

About this clonotype itself: An end of the junction does not agree with germline; a read error may underlie this. The chain couples TRBV6-1 to TRBJ2-1; weak D call: TRBD2 (6 bases). Per germline, CDR1 MNHNS and CDR2 SASEGT. The CDR3 is 14 residues long. The CDR3, as DNA: TGTGCCAGTTCCTTAATTAGCGGCTACAATGAGCAGTTTTTC. It is translated as CASSLISGYNEQFF.

Comments on this clonotype: As the CDR3 is not closed by the conserved phenylalanine or tryptophan, this likely results from a read error. The rearrangement uses TRBV11-1 and TRBJ2-2, with D uncertain. Germline CDR1 reads SGHAT; CDR2 reads FQDESV (reference sequence). The CDR3 runs 14 residues. V was cut by 6 bases and J by 5 bases, with 13 bases left in between. The CDR3 reads CASRPSLDTGELFS. The CDR3, as DNA: TGTGCCAGCAGACCGAGCCTTGATACCGGGGAGCTGTTTTCC.

The V gene is TRBV6-5, the J gene TRBJ2-7, with D perhaps matching TRBD1 (5 bases). The CDR3 has 15 residues. The germline CDR1 and CDR2 sequences are MNHEY and SVGAGI. Trimming removed 6 bases at V and 5 bases at J, with 20 bases between. CDR3 nucleotides: TGTGCCAGCAGCTACCCGGTCCAGGGTTACCACGAGCAGTACTTC. Translated, it gives CASSYPVQGYHEQYF.

The rearrangement links TRBV7-9 to TRBJ2-3, with 8 bases lining up with TRBD2. Germline assignment: CDR1 SEHNR and CDR2 FQNEAQ (reference sequence). The CDR3 runs 16 residues. V lost 1 base to trimming and J lost 6 bases; unmatched junction nucleotides: 9. In nucleotides, the CDR3 is TGTGCCAGCAGCTTAGGATCGGGGGGGCGAGTGGATACGCAGTATTTT. It yields the protein CASSLGSGGRVDTQYF.

The chain employs TRBV5-5 and TRBJ2-3; a weak D match, TRBD1 (6 bases). Trimming cost V 0 bases and J 2 bases, with 19 bases left between them. This CDR3 is 18 amino acids long. Per the germline V gene, CDR1 is SGHKS and CDR2 is YYEKEE (reference sequence). DNA for the CDR3: TGTGCCAGCAGCTTGGCCAGGGGCAGCCAAAGAGACACAGATACGCAGTATTTT. Residues: CASSLARGSQRDTDTQYF.

With regard to this clonotype: An end of the junction differs from the germline gene, which may be a read error. The chain is built from TRBV20-1 and TRBJ1-6; 9 bases fit TRBD1. The CDR3 sequence is 15 residues long. Germline V lookup: CDR1 DFQATT, CDR2 SNEGSKA (reference sequence). DNA for the CDR3: TGCAGTGCTACCTCCACCGGGACAGGGTCTTCACCCCACCACTTT. The encoded protein is CSATSTGTGSSPHHF.

Comment on this clonotype: Possible read error: a much larger clone is one base away. This sequence joins TRBV6-4 and TRBJ2-2; the D gene is possibly TRBD2 (5 bases). This CDR3 comprises 14 residues. Germline lookup yields CDR1 MRHNA and CDR2 SNTAGT. CDR3: CASSFDKNTGEPFF. CDR3 nucleotides: TGTGCCAGCAGTTTCGACAAGAACACCGGGGAGCCGTTTTTT.

About this clonotype: This may be a read error, as it is one base from a much larger clone. The chain recombines TRBV5-1 with TRBJ2-3; the D is unclear. CDR1 SGHRS and CDR2 YFSETQ come from the germline V gene. The CDR3 covers 12 residues. Written as DNA, the CDR3 is TGCGCCAGCACCTTGAATGGGGATACGCAGTATTTT. Its protein is CASTLNGDTQYF.

Regarding this clonotype: Its ends do not fully match the called genes, so a read error is possible. CDR3 sequence: CAISYSTGSMTYEAFF. DNA for the CDR3: TGTGCCATCAGTTACTCGACTGGGTCTATGACGTATGAAGCCTTCTTT. The chain employs TRBV6-5 and TRBJ1-1; D not resolved. CDR1 is MNHEY, CDR2 SVGAGI, per germline. The CDR3 loop spans 16 amino acids.

This clonotype appeared a single time. Compared with germline, one end of the junction differs, possibly owing to a read error. The chain uses TRBV12-3 or TRBV12-4 and TRBJ2-1, with a weak D call TRBD2 (6 bases). This CDR3 has 14 amino acids. DNA for the CDR3: TGTGCCAACAGTCTTAGCGGCTCCTACAATAAGCAGTTCTTC. Encoded protein: CANSLSGSYNKQFF.

Details on this clonotype: A read error may produce the germline difference seen at one junction end. The chain carries TRBV18 and TRBJ2-1; the D gene is possibly TRBD1 (5 bases). Germline V gene data show CDR1 as KGHSH and CDR2 as LQKENI. The CDR3 spans 13 residues. CDR3 region: CASSSDSNNEQFF. The CDR3 nucleotides read TGTGCCAGCTCAAGCGACAGTAACAATGAACAGTTCTTC.

A note on this clonotype: The CDR3 does not close with the conserved phenylalanine or tryptophan, likely indicating a read error. The gene calls are TRBV12-3 or TRBV12-4 and TRBJ1-1, with TRBD1 as a possible D gene (5 bases). V was trimmed by 6 bases and J by 8 bases, leaving 19 bases between them. The CDR3 sequence is 14 residues long. CDR3 in DNA: TGTGCCAGCAGCCCCGGGGCTTGCCGGCGAGAAGCTTTCTAT. This gives the protein CASSPGACRREAFY.

Concerning this clonotype: At one end the junction does not follow the germline gene, possibly because of a read error. The chain uses TRBV28 and TRBJ2-7; weak D call: TRBD2 (6 bases). In germline, CDR1 is MDHEN, CDR2 SYDVKM. CDR3 length: 16 residues. The CDR3 spells CTSISLAGSVSYEQYF. The DNA of the CDR3 is TGTACCAGCATTTCTTTGGCGGGATCGGTGTCCTACGAGCAGTACTTC.